These 18 T cell receptor beta chains were sequenced from one sample in a study of OX40 agonist ivuxolimab in advanced cancers. The table came from immunoSEQ multiplex PCR; TCRdb's copy has only in-frame clones and leaves some out. This table holds fewer than 85,000 clones, around four fifths found once. This sample comprised CD4+ or CD8+ T cells sorted from blood, obtained in a trial of the OX40 agonist ivuxolimab. These receptors were collected from an adult with an advanced solid tumor such as melanoma, head and neck, liver or kidney cancer.

The CDR3 bases are TGCGCCAGCAGTTCAACAGGGGCAGGGGGGACTGAAGCTTTCTTT. Its translation is CASSSTGAGGTEAFF. The genes are TRBV10-1 and TRBJ1-1; 7 bases align to TRBD1. The germline CDR1 and CDR2 sequences are WNHNN and SYGVQD (reference sequence). V shed 5 bases and J 5 bases; nucleotides not matched to a gene: 11. CDR3 size: 15 residues.

The chain recombines TRBV5-1 with TRBJ1-1; no reliable D call. CDR1 and CDR2 (germline): SGHRS, YFSETQ. This CDR3 region has 13 residues. Trimming cost V 4 bases and J 1 base, with 8 bases left between them. The CDR3 is CASSGQTNTEAFF. CDR3 sequence (DNA): TGCGCCAGCAGCGGGCAGACGAACACTGAAGCTTTCTTT.

The chain joins TRBV6-6 to TRBJ1-2, with D tentatively TRBD1 (5 bases). V was shortened by 5 bases and J by 6 bases, with 10 bases between the two germline ends. This CDR3 comprises 12 residues. Germline lookup yields CDR1 MNHNY and CDR2 SVGAGI (reference sequence). This chain's CDR3 is CASSPGTDGYTF. CDR3 nucleotide sequence: TGTGCCAGCAGTCCAGGGACGGATGGCTACACCTTC.

As concerns this clone: It may be a read error: a sequence one base away is much more abundant. The chain joins TRBV6-1 to TRBJ1-5, with TRBD1 matching 8 bases. Germline lookup yields CDR1 MNHNS and CDR2 SASEGT. This CDR3 region has 13 residues. The CDR3 DNA sequence: TGTGTCAGCAGCCTGGACAGGGATCAGCCCCAGCATTTT. It translates to CVSSLDRDQPQHF.

V and J are TRBV29-1 and TRBJ2-2, with D possibly TRBD1 on 6 matching bases. V was pared by 3 bases and J by 6 bases, with 14 bases between. CDR1 SQVTM and CDR2 ANQGSEA come from the germline V gene. The CDR3 loop spans 14 amino acids. The CDR3 nucleotides read TGCAGCGTTGAGAGGGGGTTCGGAGCCGGGGAGCTGTTTTTT. Translation: CSVERGFGAGELFF.

The chain is built from TRBV7-9 and TRBJ2-5; D might be TRBD1 or TRBD2, each matching 7 bases. The CDR3 sequence is 15 residues long. The ends were cut back, 4 bases at V and 4 bases at J, with 16 bases in the middle. The V gene's germline CDR1 is SEHNR and CDR2 FQNEAQ (reference sequence). CDR3 coding DNA: TGTGCCAGCAGCTCTCGACAGGGAGGGGCAGAGACCCAGTACTTC. This encodes CASSSRQGGAETQYF.

The chain carries TRBV30 and TRBJ1-5; D is possibly TRBD1 (6 bases). The CDR3 has 15 residues. V gave up 8 bases and J gave up 8 bases, with 25 bases separating them. Germline CDR1 and CDR2: GTSNPN and SVGIG (reference sequence). CDR3 DNA: TGTGCCAGCAGCCCGTTGACAGGACGGAGAGAGCCCCAGCATTTT. This codes for CASSPLTGRREPQHF.

The rearrangement joins TRBV5-1 to TRBJ2-2, with D tentatively TRBD1 (6 bases). V lost 4 bases and J lost 0, with 13 bases in between. CDR3 length: 16 residues. Germline V gene sequence: CDR1 SGHRS, CDR2 YFSETQ. CDR3 in amino acids: CASSITGTTNTGELFF. CDR3 coding DNA: TGCGCCAGCAGCATTACAGGGACCACGAACACCGGGGAGCTGTTTTTT.

This clone counts as medium-sized. V is TRBV4-1 and J is TRBJ2-7; D unclear. Per germline, CDR1 MGHRA and CDR2 YSYEKL. V lost 0 bases and J lost 2, with 14 bases in between. The CDR3 spans 16 residues. The DNA of the CDR3 is TGCGCCAGCAGCCAAGACCACCGGGTCCCTACCTACGAGCAGTACTTC. Translating it yields CASSQDHRVPTYEQYF.

This sequence joins TRBV27 and TRBJ1-1; D possibly corresponds to TRBD1 (6 bases). Germline V gene data show CDR1 as MNHEY and CDR2 as SMNVEV (reference sequence). This CDR3 is built from 16 residues. The ends were cut back, 0 bases at V and 3 bases at J, with 14 bases in the middle. CDR3 protein: CASSLSGARRDTEAFF. CDR3 nucleotide sequence: TGTGCCAGCAGTTTATCGGGGGCCCGACGAGACACTGAAGCTTTCTTT.

The rearrangement links TRBV15 to TRBJ2-2, with a possible D match to TRBD2 (6 bases). The germline V and J ends were trimmed by 1 base and 5 bases, with 14 bases remaining between them. Germline V gene sequence: CDR1 LNHNV, CDR2 YYDKDF (reference sequence). The CDR3 length is 16 residues. Here the CDR3 reads CATSRGGGVNTGELFF. DNA for the CDR3: TGTGCCACCAGCAGAGGAGGAGGGGTCAATACCGGGGAGCTGTTTTTT.

The gene calls are TRBV5-1 and TRBJ1-5, with D uncertain. Germline V gene data show CDR1 as SGHRS and CDR2 as YFSETQ. Trimming shortened V by 0 bases and J by 1 base, and 8 bases separated the two germline ends. This CDR3 is 15 amino acids long. The CDR3 region has the DNA TGCGCCAGCAGCTTGGCCCCGCGGAGCAATCAGCCCCAGCATTTT. This encodes CASSLAPRSNQPQHF.

The rearrangement links TRBV5-1 to TRBJ2-7; TRBD1 agrees at 9 bases. The CDR3 totals 19 residues. V lost 3 bases to trimming and J lost 4 bases; unmatched junction nucleotides: 20. Germline V gene lookup returns CDR1 SGHRS and CDR2 YFSETQ. Here the CDR3 DNA reads TGCGCCAGCAGCTCCTATGGACAGGGGCGGCCTAGCGGAGGATACGAGCAGTACTTC. Translation: CASSSYGQGRPSGGYEQYF.

DNA for the CDR3: TGTGCCAGCAGCGTCGGACAAGCTAACTATGGCTACACCTTC. As protein: CASSVGQANYGYTF. The chain links TRBV9 to TRBJ1-2; D possibly corresponds to TRBD1 (5 bases). The V end lost 2 bases, the J end lost 0 bases, and 8 bases lay between the germline ends. This CDR3 comprises 14 residues. The germline V gene encodes CDR1 SGDLS and CDR2 YYNGEE. Full variable domain (outside the CDR3, taken from reference TRBV9 and TRBJ1-2): DSGVTQTPKHLITATGQRVTLRCSPRSGDLSVYWYQQSLDQGLQFLIQYYNGEERAKGNILERFSAQQFPDLHSELNLSSLELGDSALYFCASSVGQANYGYTFGSGTRLTVV.

The V and J genes are TRBV4-2 and TRBJ1-6, with unresolved D. The length of the CDR3 is 15 residues. Germline assignment: CDR1 LGHNA and CDR2 YNFKEQ. V lost 0 bases and J 7 bases, leaving 10 bases between the germline ends. CDR3 bases: TGTGCCAGCAGCCAAGAGGCCAGAAGGAATTCACCCCTCCACTTT. It yields the protein CASSQEARRNSPLHF.

V and J are TRBV29-1 and TRBJ2-7; D gene unclear. The CDR3 spans 12 residues. The V gene lost 3 bases and the J gene lost 2 bases, with 8 bases spanning the gap. Germline lookup yields CDR1 SQVTM and CDR2 ANQGSEA. CDR3 bases: TGCAGCGTTGAGGTACCTCCCTACGAGCAGTACTTC. Translating it yields CSVEVPPYEQYF.

This rearrangement joins TRBV28 to TRBJ1-2; TRBD1 is a possible D gene (6 bases). Trimming removed 6 bases at V and 2 bases at J, with 13 bases between. The CDR3 totals 14 residues. CDR1 and CDR2 (germline): MDHEN, SYDVKM. The CDR3 region is CASRSHDRNYGYTF. Here the CDR3 DNA reads TGTGCCAGCAGGTCCCATGACAGGAACTATGGCTACACCTTC.

Only one count was recorded for this clone. The chain joins TRBV10-3 to TRBJ2-3; 8 bases line up with TRBD1. CDR1 is ENHRY and CDR2 is SYGVKD in the germline V gene. This CDR3 has 15 residues. V lost 4 bases to trimming and J lost 6 bases; unmatched junction nucleotides: 9. The CDR3, as DNA: TGTGCCATCAGTGGGTCACAGGGGGAATGGGATACGCAGTATTTT. Translating it yields CAISGSQGEWDTQYF.